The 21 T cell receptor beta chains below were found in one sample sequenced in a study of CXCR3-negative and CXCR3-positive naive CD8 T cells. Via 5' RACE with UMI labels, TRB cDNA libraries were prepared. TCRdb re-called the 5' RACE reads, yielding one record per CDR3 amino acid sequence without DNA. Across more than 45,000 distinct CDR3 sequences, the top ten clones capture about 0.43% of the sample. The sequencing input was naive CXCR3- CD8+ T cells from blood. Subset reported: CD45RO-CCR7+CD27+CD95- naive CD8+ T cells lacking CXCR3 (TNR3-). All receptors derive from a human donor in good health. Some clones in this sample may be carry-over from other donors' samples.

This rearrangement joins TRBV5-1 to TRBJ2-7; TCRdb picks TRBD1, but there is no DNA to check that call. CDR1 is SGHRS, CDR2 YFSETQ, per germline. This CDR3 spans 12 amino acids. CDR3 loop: CASSDGAFEQYF.

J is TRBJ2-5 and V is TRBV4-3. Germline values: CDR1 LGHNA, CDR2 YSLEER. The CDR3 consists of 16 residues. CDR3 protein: CASSQDKGPTFGTQYF.

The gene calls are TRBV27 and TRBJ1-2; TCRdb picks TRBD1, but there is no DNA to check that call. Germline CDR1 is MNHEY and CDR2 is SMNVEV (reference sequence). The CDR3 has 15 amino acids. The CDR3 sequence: CASTHDGAAGYGYTF.

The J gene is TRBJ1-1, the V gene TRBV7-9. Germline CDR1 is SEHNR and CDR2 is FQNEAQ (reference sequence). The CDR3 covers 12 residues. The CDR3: CASSLGEEKAFF.

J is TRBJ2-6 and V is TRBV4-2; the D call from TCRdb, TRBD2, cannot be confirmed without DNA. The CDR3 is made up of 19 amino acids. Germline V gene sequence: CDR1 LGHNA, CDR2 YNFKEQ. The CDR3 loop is CASSQDALVFNSGANVLTF.

CDR3 residues: CASRTDRGPDTQYF. The chain links TRBV28 to TRBJ2-3; lacking DNA, the TRBD1 call made by TCRdb goes unchecked. CDR1 is MDHEN and CDR2 is SYDVKM in the germline V gene. This CDR3 comprises 14 residues. The variable domain in full, completed from reference TRBV28 and TRBJ2-3, reads DVKVTQSSRYLVKRTGEKVFLECVQDMDHENMFWYRQDPGLGLRLIYFSYDVKMKEKGDIPEGYSVSREKKERFSLILESASTNQTSMYLCASRTDRGPDTQYFGPGTRLTVL.

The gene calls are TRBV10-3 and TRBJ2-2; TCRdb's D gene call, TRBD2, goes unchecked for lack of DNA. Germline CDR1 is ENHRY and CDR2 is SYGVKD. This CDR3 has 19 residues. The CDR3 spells CAISDVTGLVKANTGELFF.

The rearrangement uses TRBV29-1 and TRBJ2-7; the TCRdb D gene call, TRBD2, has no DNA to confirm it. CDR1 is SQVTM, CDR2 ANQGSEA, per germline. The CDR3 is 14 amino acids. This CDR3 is CSVQTVAGENEQYF.

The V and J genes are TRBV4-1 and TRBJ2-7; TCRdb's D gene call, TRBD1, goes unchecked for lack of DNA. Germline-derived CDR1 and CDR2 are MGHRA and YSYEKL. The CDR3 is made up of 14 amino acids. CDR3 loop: CASSPRSGDYEQYF.

CDR3: CASSLDALGTDTQYF. V usage is TRBV7-9 and J usage is TRBJ2-3. The length of the CDR3 is 15 residues. CDR1 is SEHNR, CDR2 FQNEAQ, per germline (reference sequence).

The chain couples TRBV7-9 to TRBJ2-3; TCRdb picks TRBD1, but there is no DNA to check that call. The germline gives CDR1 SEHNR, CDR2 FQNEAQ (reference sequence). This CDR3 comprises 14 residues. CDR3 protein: CASSPGPGTDTQYF.

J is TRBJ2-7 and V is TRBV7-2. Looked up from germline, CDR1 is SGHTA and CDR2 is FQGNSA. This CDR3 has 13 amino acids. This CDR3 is CASSVGHIYEQYF.

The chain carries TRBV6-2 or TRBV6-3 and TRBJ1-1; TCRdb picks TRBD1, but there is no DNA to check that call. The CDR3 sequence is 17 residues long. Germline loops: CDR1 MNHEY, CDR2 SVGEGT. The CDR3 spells CASSSRGTALGDTEAFF.

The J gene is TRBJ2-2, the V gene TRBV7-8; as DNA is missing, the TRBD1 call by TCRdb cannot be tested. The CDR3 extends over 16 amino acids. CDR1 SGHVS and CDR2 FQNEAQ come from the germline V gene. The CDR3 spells CASSLQGTVNTGELFF.

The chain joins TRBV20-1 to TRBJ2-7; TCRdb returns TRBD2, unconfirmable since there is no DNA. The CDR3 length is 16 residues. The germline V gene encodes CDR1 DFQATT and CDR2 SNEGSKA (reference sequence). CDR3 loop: CSAPKSTSGYSYEQYF.

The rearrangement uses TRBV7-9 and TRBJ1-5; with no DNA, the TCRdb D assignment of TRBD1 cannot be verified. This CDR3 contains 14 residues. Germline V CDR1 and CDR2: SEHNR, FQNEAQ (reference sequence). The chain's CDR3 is CASSPGQINQPQHF.

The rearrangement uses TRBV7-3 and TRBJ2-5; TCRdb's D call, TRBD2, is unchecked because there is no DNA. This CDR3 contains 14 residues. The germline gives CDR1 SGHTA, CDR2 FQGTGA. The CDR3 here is CASSRTSAEETQYF.

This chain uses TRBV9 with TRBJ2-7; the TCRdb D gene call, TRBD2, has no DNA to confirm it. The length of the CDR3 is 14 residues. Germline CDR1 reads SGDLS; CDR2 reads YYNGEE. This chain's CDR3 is CASSVGGGAYEQYF.

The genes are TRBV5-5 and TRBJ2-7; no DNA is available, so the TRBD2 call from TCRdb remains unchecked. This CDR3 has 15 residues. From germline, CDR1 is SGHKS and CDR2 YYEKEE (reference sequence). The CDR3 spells CASSHLLAAPYEQYF.

CDR3 sequence: CSARDPGAGNSPLHF. J is TRBJ1-6 and V is TRBV20-1; as DNA is missing, the TRBD1 call by TCRdb cannot be tested. Germline CDR1 DFQATT, CDR2 SNEGSKA (reference sequence). This CDR3 is built from 15 residues.

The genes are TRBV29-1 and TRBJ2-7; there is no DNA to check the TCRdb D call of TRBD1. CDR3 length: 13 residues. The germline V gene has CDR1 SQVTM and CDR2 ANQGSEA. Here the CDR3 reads CSVEGTRPYEQYF.